This T cell receptor beta chain was documented in a study of vaccination effects on CD4 cells after COVID-19. Findings of the study overall: Common cold coronavirus cross-reactivity was shown by only 1 of 255 vaccine-induced clones in healthy vaccinees.

Sequencing followed a ViraFEST assay step that expanded antigen-specific CD4+ T cells with viral peptide pools. Following culture for roughly 10 days, CD4+ T cells were isolated. Either the mRNA-1273 or the BNT162b2 vaccine was given to participants as two doses. Neither prior SARS-CoV-2 infection nor positive nucleocapsid antibodies were present in the vaccine recipients. Under 2.5 million PBMC were seeded per well and grown in the presence of roughly 9.3 IU/ml IL-2 and around 11 ug/ml peptides. Half the medium was replaced with IL-2 medium on days 3 and 7. The germline V gene has CDR1 LNHDA and CDR2 SQIVND (reference sequence). V dropped 7 bases and J dropped 0 bases, with 24 bases sitting between them. The CDR3 spans 18 residues. As concerns this clone: The antigen is not known.

Using immunoSEQ multiplex PCR, the repertoire was profiled, and TCRdb retains in-frame clones only, with some absent. The sample yields 67,000 or so clones, over 70% seen once. The chain combines TRBV19 with TRBJ1-1; D call uncertain. The receptor comes from a human donor who received a COVID-19 vaccine. Source: CD4+ T cells from PBMCs cultured with HCoV-229E spike peptides, taken after COVID-19 vaccination. The CDR3 DNA is TGTGCCAGTAAGGCCTGGCAGGCCACAAAGAGCATGAACACTGAAGCTTTCTTT. Translation: CASKAWQATKSMNTEAFF.